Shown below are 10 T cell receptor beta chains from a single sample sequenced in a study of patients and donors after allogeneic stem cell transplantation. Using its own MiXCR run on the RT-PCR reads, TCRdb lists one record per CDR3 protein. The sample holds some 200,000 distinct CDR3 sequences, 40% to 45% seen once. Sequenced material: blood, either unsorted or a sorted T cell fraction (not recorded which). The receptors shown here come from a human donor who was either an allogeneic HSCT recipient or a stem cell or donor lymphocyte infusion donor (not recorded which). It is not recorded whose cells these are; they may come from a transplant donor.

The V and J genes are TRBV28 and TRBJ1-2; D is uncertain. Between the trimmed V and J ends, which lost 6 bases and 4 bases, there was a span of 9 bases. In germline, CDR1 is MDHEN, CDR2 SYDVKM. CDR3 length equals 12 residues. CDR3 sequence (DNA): TGTGCCAGCAGGTTACTAGGCTATGGCTACACCTTC. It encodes CASRLLGYGYTF.

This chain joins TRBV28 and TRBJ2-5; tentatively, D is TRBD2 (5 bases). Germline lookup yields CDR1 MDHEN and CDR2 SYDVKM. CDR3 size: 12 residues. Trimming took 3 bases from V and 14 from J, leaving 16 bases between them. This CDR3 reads CASSLTRGPYYF. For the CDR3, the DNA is TGTGCCAGCAGTTTGACACGAGGGCCCTACTACTTC.

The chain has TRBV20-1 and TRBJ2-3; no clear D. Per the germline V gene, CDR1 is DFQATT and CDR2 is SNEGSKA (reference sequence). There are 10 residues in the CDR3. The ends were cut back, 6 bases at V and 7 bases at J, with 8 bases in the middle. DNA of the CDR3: TGCAGTGCCCCGTCGTATACGCAGTATTTT. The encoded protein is CSAPSYTQYF.

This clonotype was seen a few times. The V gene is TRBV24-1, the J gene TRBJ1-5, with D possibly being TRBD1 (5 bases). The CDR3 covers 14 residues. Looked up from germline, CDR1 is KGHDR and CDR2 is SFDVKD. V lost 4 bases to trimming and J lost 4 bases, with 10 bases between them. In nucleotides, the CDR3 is TGTGCCACCAGTGAAGGAGGGGATAATCAGCCCCAGCATTTT. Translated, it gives CATSEGGDNQPQHF.

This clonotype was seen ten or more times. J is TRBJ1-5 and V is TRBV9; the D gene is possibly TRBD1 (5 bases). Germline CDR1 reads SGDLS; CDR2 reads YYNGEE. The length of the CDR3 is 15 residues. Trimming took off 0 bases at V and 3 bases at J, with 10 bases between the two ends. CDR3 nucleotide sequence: TGTGCCAGCAGCGTAGAGCCAGGGACCAATCAGCCCCAGCATTTT. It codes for CASSVEPGTNQPQHF.

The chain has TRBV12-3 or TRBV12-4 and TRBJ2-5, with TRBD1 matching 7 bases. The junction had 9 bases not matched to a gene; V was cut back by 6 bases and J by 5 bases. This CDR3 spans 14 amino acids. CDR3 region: CASSVTGLSETQYF. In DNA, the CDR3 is TGTGCCAGCAGCGTGACAGGGTTAAGTGAGACCCAGTACTTC.

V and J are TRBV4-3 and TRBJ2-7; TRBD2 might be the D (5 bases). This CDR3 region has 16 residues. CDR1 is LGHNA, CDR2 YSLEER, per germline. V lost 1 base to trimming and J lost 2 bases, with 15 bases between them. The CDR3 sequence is CASSQVLTGFPYEQYF. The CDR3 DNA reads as TGCGCCAGCAGCCAAGTTCTGACGGGGTTCCCCTACGAGCAGTACTTC.

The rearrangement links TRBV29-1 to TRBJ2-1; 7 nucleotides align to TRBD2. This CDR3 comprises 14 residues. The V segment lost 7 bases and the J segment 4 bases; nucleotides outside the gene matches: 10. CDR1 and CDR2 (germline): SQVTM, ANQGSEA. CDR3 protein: CSGIGLGRYNEQFF. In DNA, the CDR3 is TGCAGCGGCATTGGACTAGGGAGGTACAATGAGCAGTTCTTC.

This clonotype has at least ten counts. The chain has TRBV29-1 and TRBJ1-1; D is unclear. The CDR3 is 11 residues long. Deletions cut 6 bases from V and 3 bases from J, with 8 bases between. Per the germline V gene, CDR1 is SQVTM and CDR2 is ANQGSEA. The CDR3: CSVVQDTEAFF. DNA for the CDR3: TGCAGCGTCGTCCAGGACACTGAAGCTTTCTTT. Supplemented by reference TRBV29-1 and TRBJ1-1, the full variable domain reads SAVISQKPSRDICQRGTSLTIQCQVDSQVTMMFWYRQQPGQSLTLIATANQGSEATYESGFVIDKFPISRPNLTFSTLTVSNMSPEDSSIYLCSVVQDTEAFFGQGTRLTVV.

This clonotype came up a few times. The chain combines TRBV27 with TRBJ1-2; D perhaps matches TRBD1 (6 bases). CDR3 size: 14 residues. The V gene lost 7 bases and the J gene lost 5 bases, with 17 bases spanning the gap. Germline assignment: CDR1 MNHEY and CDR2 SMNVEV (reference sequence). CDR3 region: CASKNTGNGYGYTF. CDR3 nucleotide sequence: TGTGCCAGCAAAAATACAGGGAATGGTTATGGCTACACCTTC.